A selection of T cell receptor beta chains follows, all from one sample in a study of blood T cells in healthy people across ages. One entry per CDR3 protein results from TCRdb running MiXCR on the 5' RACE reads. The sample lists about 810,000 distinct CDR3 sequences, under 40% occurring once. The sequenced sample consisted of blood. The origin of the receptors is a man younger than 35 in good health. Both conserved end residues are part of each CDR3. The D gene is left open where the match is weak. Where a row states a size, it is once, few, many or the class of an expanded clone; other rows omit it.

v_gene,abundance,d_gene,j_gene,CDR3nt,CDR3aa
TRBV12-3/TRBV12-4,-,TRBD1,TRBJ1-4,TGTGCCAGCAGCCAAGGACAGGTACCTTCAAGTGCAAAACTGTTTTTT,CASSQGQVPSSAKLFF
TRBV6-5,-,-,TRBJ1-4,TGTGCCAGCAGTGACAGGACTAATGAAAAACTGTTTTTT,CASSDRTNEKLFF
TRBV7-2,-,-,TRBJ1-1,TGTGCCAGCAGCCGACGGGCGGCGTCCACTGAAGCTTTCTTT,CASSRRAASTEAFF
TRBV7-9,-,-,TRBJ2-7,TGTGCCAGCAGCTTAGGGACAGCCAATGAGCAGTACTTC,CASSLGTANEQYF
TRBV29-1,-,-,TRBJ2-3,TGCAGCGTTGCTAGCACAGATACGCAGTATTTT,CSVASTDTQYF
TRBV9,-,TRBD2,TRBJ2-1,TGTGCCAGCAGCGTAGGATCGAGACTAGCGGGGTCTCTTAGGGAGCAGTTCTTC,CASSVGSRLAGSLREQFF
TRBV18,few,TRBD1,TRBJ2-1,TGTGCCAGCTCACGGGAAACGGGACAGAAGTTCTTC,CASSRETGQKFF
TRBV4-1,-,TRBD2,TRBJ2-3,TGCGCCAGCAGCCAAGAAGGGCTAGCGGGGCTCACAGATACGCAGTATTTT,CASSQEGLAGLTDTQYF
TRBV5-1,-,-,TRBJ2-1,TGCGCCAGCAGCTTGGGGGGCGCGAGGGATGAGCAGTTCTTC,CASSLGGARDEQFF
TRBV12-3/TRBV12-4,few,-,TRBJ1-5,TGTGCCAGCAGTTTAGACAGGGTCAATCAGCCCCAGCATTTT,CASSLDRVNQPQHF
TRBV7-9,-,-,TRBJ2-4,TGTGCCAGCAGCTTAGCGAAGGACATTCAGTACTTC,CASSLAKDIQYF
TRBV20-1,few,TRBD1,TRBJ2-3,TGCAGTGCTAGAGACCCGGGACAGGGGGTCGATACGCAGTATTTT,CSARDPGQGVDTQYF
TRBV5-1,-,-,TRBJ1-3,TGCGCCAGCCAACAGAACCCTGGAAACACCATATATTTT,CASQQNPGNTIYF
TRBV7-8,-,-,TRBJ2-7,TGTGCCAGCAGCTTACGGGAGACCGCCTACAATGAGCAGTACTTC,CASSLRETAYNEQYF
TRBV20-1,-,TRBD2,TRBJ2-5,TGCAGTGCTGGGGGACTAAACCAAGAGACCCAGTACTTC,CSAGGLNQETQYF
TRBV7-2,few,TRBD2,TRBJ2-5,TGTGCCAGCAGCCCTACTAGCGGGGGGGTGAATGAGCAGTACTTC,CASSPTSGGVNEQYF
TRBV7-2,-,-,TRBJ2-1,TGTGCCAGCAGCTTCGTCCGTACACAGGGAAATGAGCAGTTCTTC,CASSFVRTQGNEQFF
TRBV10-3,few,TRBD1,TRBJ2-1,TGTGCCATCAGTGAGCCCGGGACAGCTCCCCAGTTCTTC,CAISEPGTAPQFF
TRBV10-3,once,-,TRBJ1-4,TGTGCCTCAGGGGAGGGCGAAAAACTGTTTTTT,CASGEGEKLFF
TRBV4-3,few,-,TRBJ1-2,TGCGCCAGCAGCCATGGTATCGGGGAGGACTATGGCTACACCTTC,CASSHGIGEDYGYTF
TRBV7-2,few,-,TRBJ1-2,TGTGCCAGCAGCTTAGCGTCTGGCGGTAACTATGGCTACACCTTC,CASSLASGGNYGYTF
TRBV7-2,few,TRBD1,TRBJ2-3,TGTGCCAGCAGCCGAGACAGGGGGGTTCAGTATTTT,CASSRDRGVQYF
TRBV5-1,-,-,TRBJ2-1,TGCGCCAGCAGCTTGGCTCAATACGGTAATGAGCAGTTCTTC,CASSLAQYGNEQFF
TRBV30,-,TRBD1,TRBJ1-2,TGTGCCTGGACCCCCGGGACAGGGAAGGGAGACTATGGCTACACCTTC,CAWTPGTGKGDYGYTF
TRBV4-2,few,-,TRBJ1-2,TGTGCCAGCAGCCAACCGACGGACCTTAACTATGGCTACACCTTC,CASSQPTDLNYGYTF
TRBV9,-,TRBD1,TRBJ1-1,TGTGCCAGCAGCAAGCGACCGGGACAGGGTCCCTCGCACACTGAAGCTTTCTTT,CASSKRPGQGPSHTEAFF
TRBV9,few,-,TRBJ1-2,TGTGCCAGCAGCAACCGGGACGGGGTTTGGGGCTACACCTTC,CASSNRDGVWGYTF